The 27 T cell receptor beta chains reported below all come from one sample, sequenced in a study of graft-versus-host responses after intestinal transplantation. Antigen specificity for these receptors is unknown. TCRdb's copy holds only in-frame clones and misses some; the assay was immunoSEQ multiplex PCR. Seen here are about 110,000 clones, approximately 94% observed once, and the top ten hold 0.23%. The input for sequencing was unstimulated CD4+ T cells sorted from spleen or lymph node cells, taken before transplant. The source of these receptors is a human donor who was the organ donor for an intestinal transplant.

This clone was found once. This chain's CDR3 is CASSTDRATDTQYF. The CDR3 coding sequence is TGTGCCAGCAGCACGGACAGGGCCACAGATACGCAGTATTTT. The chain couples TRBV5-4 to TRBJ2-3, with TRBD1 identical over 8 bases. The length of the CDR3 is 14 residues. Trimming at V came to 4 bases and at J to 2 bases, leaving 3 bases not matched to a gene. Germline-derived CDR1 and CDR2 are SGHNT and YYREEE (reference sequence).

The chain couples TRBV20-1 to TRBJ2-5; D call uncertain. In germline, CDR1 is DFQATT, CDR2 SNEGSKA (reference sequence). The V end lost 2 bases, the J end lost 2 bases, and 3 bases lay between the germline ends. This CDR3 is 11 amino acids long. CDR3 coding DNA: TGCAGTGCTAGACGTCAAGAGACCCAGTACTTC. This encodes CSARRQETQYF.

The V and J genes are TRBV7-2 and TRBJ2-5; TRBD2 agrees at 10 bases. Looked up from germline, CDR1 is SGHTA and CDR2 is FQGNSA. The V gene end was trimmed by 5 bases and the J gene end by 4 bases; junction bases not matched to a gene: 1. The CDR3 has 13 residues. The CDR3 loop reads CASSPSGRETQYF. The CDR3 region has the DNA TGTGCCAGCAGCCCTAGCGGGAGAGAGACCCAGTACTTC.

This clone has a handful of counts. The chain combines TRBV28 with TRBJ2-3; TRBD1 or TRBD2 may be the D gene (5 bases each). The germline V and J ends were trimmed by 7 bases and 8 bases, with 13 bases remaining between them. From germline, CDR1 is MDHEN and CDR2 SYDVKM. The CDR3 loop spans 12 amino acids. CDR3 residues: CASTTGTRTQYF. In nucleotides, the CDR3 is TGTGCCAGCACAACCGGGACCCGTACGCAGTATTTT. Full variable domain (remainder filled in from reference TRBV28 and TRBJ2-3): DVKVTQSSRYLVKRTGEKVFLECVQDMDHENMFWYRQDPGLGLRLIYFSYDVKMKEKGDIPEGYSVSREKKERFSLILESASTNQTSMYLCASTTGTRTQYFGPGTRLTVL.

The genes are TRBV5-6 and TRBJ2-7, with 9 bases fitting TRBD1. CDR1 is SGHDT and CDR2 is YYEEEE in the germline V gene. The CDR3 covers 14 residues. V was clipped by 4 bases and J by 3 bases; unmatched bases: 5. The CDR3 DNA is TGTGCCAGCAGCCCGGTGGGACAGGGCTACGAGCAGTACTTC. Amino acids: CASSPVGQGYEQYF.

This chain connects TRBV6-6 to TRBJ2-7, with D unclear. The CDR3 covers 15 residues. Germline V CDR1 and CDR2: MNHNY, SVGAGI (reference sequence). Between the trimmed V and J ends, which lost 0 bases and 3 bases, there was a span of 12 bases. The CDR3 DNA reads TGTGCCAGCAGTTACTCGCCAGGAGTTATCTACGAGCAGTACTTC. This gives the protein CASSYSPGVIYEQYF.

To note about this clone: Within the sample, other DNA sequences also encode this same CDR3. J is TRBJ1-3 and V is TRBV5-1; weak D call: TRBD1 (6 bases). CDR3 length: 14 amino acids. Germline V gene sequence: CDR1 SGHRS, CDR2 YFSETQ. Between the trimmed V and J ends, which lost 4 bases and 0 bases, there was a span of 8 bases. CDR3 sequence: CASSLDSSGNTIYF. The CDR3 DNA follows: TGCGCCAGCAGCCTGGACAGCTCTGGAAACACCATATATTTT.

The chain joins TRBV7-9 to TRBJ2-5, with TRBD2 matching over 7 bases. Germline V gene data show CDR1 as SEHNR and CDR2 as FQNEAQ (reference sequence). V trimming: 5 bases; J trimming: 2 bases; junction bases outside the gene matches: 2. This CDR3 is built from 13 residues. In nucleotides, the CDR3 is TGTGCCAGCAGCGACGGGGGGCAAGAGACCCAGTACTTC. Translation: CASSDGGQETQYF.

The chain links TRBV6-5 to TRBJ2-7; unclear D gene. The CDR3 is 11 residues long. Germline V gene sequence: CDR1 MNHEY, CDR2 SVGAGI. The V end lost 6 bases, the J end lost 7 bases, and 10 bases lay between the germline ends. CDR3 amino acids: CASRELGEQYF. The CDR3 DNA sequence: TGTGCCAGCAGAGAGTTGGGGGAGCAGTACTTC.

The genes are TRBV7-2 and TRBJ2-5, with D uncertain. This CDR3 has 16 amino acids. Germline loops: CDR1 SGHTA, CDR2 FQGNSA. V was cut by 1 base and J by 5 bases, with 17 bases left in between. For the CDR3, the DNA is TGTGCCAGCAGCTTAGTAGTCCAACTCAAGGAGGAGACCCAGTACTTC. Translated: CASSLVVQLKEETQYF.

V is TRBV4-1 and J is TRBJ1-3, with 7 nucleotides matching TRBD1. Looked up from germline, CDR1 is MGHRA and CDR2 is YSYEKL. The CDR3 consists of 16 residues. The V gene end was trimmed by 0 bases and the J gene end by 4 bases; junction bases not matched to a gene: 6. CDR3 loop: CASSQEGGRTGNTIYF. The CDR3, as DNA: TGCGCCAGCAGCCAAGAAGGGGGCAGAACGGGAAACACCATATATTTT.

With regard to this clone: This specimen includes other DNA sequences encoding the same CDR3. CDR3 loop: CASRGPTSSYNEQFF. The DNA of the CDR3 is TGTGCCAGCAGGGGGCCGACTAGCTCCTACAATGAGCAGTTCTTC. V is TRBV6-7 and J is TRBJ2-1; D is perhaps TRBD2 (6 bases). TRBV6-7 is filed as an ORF, its function uncertain. The CDR3 sequence is 15 residues long. V was shortened by 6 bases and J by 0 bases, with 12 bases between the two germline ends.

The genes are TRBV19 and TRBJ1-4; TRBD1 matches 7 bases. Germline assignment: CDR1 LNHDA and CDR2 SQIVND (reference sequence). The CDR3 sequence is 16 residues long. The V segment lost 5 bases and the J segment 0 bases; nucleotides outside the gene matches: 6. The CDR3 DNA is TGTGCCAGTAGTCCCCGTGACAGGGCAACTAATGAAAAACTGTTTTTT. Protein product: CASSPRDRATNEKLFF. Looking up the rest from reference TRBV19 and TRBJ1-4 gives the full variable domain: DGGITQSPKYLFRKEGQNVTLSCEQNLNHDAMYWYRQDPGQGLRLIYYSQIVNDFQKGDIAEGYSVSREKKESFPLTVTSAQKNPTAFYLCASSPRDRATNEKLFFGSGTQLSVL.

The CDR3 reads CASSPGRYGYTF. The DNA of the CDR3 is TGTGCCAGCAGCCCTGGACGCTATGGCTACACCTTC. The J gene is TRBJ1-2, the V gene TRBV6-6; D is undetermined. V lost 6 bases, J lost 4 bases, and 9 bases lay in between. Looked up from germline, CDR1 is MNHNY and CDR2 is SVGAGI (reference sequence). The CDR3 is 12 residues long.

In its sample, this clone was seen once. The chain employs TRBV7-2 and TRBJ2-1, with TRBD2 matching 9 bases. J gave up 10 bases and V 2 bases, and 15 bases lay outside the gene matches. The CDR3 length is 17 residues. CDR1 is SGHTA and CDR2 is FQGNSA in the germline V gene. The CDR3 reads CASSLRSAGGTKREQFF. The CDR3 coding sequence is TGTGCCAGCAGCTTAAGATCGGCGGGAGGGACCAAACGAGAGCAGTTCTTC.

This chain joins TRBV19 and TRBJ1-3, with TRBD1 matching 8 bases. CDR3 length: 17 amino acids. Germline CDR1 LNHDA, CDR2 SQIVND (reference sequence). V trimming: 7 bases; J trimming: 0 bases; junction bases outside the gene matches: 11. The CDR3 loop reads CASKRTGTGVSGNTIYF. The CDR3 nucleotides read TGTGCCAGTAAGAGGACCGGGACAGGCGTCTCTGGAAACACCATATATTTT.

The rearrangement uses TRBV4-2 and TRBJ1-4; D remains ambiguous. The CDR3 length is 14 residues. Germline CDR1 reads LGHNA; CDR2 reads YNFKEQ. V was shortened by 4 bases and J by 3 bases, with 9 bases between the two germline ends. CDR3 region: CASSLATSNEKLFF. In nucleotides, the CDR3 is TGTGCCAGCAGCCTCGCGACCTCTAATGAAAAACTGTTTTTT.

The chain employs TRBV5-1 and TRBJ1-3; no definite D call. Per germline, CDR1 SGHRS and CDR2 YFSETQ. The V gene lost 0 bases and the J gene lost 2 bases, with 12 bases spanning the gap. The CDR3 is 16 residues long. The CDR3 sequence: CASSLVAGWAGNTIYF. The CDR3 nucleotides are TGCGCCAGCAGCTTGGTTGCTGGATGGGCTGGAAACACCATATATTTT.

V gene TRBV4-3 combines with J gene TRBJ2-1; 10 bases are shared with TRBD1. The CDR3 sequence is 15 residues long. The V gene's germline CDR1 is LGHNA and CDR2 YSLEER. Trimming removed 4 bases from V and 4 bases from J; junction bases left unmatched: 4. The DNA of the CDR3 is TGCGCCAGCAGCCTTGGACAGGGGGTTTACAATGAGCAGTTCTTC. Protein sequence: CASSLGQGVYNEQFF.

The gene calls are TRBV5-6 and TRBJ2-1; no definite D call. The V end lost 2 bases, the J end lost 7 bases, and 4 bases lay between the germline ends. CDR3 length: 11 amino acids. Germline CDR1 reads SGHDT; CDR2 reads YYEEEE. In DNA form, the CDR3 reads TGTGCCAGCAGCTTTTATAATGAGCAGTTCTTC. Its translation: CASSFYNEQFF.

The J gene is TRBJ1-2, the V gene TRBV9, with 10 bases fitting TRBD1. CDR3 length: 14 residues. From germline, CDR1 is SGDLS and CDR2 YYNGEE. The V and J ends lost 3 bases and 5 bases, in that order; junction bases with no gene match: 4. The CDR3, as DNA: TGTGCCAGCAGCGAAGGACAGGGGGATTATGGCTACACCTTC. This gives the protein CASSEGQGDYGYTF.

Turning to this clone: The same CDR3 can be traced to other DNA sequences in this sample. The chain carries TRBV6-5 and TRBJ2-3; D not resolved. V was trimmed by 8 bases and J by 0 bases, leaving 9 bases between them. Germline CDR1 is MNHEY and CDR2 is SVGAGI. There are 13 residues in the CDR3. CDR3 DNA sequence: TGTGCCAGCCGACTTTCTAGCACAGATACGCAGTATTTT. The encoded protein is CASRLSSTDTQYF.

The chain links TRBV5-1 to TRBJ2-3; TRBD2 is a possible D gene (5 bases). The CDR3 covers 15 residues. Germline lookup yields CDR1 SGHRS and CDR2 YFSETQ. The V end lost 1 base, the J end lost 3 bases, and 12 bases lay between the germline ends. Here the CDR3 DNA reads TGCGCCAGCAGCTTGCTCTCGGGAATGACAGATACGCAGTATTTT. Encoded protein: CASSLLSGMTDTQYF.

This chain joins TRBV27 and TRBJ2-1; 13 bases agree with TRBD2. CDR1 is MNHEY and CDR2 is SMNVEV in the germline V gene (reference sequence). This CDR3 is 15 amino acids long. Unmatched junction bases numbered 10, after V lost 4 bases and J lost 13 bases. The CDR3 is CASSYRTSGRIEQFF. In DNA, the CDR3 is TGTGCCAGCAGTTACCGGACTAGCGGGAGAATTGAACAGTTCTTC.

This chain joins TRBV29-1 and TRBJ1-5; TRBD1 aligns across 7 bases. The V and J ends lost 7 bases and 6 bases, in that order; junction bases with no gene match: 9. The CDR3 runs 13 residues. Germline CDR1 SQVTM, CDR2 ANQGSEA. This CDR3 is CSGGGGGSQPQHF. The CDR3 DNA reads TGCAGCGGGGGGGGAGGGGGCTCTCAGCCCCAGCATTTT.

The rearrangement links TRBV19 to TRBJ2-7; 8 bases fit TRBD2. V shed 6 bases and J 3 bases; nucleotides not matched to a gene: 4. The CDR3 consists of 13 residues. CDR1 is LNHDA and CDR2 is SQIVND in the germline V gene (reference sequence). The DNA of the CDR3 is TGTGCCAGTAGAGGCGGGGGGCGCTACGAGCAGTACTTC. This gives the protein CASRGGGRYEQYF.

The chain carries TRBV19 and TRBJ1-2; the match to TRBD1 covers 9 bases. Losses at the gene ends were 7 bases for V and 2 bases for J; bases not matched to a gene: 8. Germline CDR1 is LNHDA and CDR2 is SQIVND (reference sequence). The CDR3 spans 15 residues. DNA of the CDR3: TGTGCCAGTAAGAGAGGACAGGGGAAGAACTATGGCTACACCTTC. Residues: CASKRGQGKNYGYTF.